This T cell receptor (beta chain) was sequenced in a study of T and B cells in COVID-19 patients. Notes on this clonotype: A much larger clone lies one base from this, so it may be a read error.

Blood genomic DNA input for TRB amplification was about 220-500 ng. BIOMED2 TRB-A/B primer pools were used in multiplex TRB PCR. TCRdb called the multiplex PCR reads again in MiXCR, with one record for every CDR3 protein. The sample lists roughly 13,000 distinct CDR3 sequences; over 25% were seen once. This receptor was obtained from a human donor who had recovered from COVID-19. The sequenced sample was blood.

CDR3 region: CASSHAYDQYF. In DNA form, the CDR3 reads TGTGCCAGCAGCCACGCCTACGATCAGTACTTC. V and J are TRBV6-1 and TRBJ2-7; no reliable D call. Germline CDR1 MNHNS, CDR2 SASEGT. The CDR3 runs 11 residues.